This T cell receptor beta chain was sequenced for a study of control samples from healthy donors and cancer patients. From germline, CDR1 is SEHNR and CDR2 FQNEAQ (reference sequence). Unmatched junction bases numbered 5, after V lost 3 bases and J lost 2 bases. The length of the CDR3 is 16 residues. Data came from immunoSEQ multiplex PCR; TCRdb stores just in-frame clones and leaves some out. The data contain about 170,000 clones, roughly 95% of them singletons. The origin of this receptor is an older woman in good health. The specimen was blood. The chain uses TRBV7-9 and TRBJ1-3; TRBD1 matches 9 bases. CDR3 DNA: TGTGCCAGCAGCTTCGCGGGACAGGGAACTGGAAACACCATATATTTT. Protein: CASSFAGQGTGNTIYF. Full variable domain (remainder filled in from reference TRBV7-9 and TRBJ1-3): DTGVSQNPRHKITKRGQNVTFRCDPISEHNRLYWYRQTLGQGPEFLTYFQNEAQLEKSRLLSDRFSAERPKGSFSTLEIQRTEQGDSAMYLCASSFAGQGTGNTIYFGEGSWLTVV.